Following are 12 T cell receptor beta chains from one sample sequenced in a study of shared clonotypes between healthy human individuals. Naive-designated CD8 cells lacked CD45RO, were positively enriched for CCR7, and omitted terminally differentiated effector memory CD45RA+ cells. Assay: immunoSEQ multiplex PCR; the TCRdb copy retains only in-frame clones and omits some. The sample lists some 2.1 million clones; less than 95% were seen once. Material: naive CD8+ T cells sorted from blood. These receptors were taken from a man between 18 and 29 years old in good health.

This chain joins TRBV13 and TRBJ1-2; TRBD1 is a possible D gene (6 bases). CDR1 is PRHDT and CDR2 is FYEKMQ in the germline V gene (reference sequence). V was cut by 5 bases and J by 8 bases, with 12 bases left in between. This CDR3 has 12 residues. CDR3 in DNA: TGTGCCAGCAGCCCCCGGGACAACGGCTACACCTTC. Protein product: CASSPRDNGYTF. The full variable domain, rest sourced from reference TRBV13 and TRBJ1-2, is AAGVIQSPRHLIKEKRETATLKCYPIPRHDTVYWYQQGPGQDPQFLISFYEKMQSDKGSIPDRFSAQQFSDYHSELNMSSLELGDSALYFCASSPRDNGYTFGSGTRLTVV.

V is TRBV4-1 and J is TRBJ2-7, with D hard to call. V shed 4 bases and J shed 3 bases, with 16 bases lying between them. The CDR3 runs 15 residues. The germline V gene has CDR1 MGHRA and CDR2 YSYEKL. The CDR3 DNA sequence: TGCGCCAGCAGCCCTCTCCCTAGTGCCGGCTACGAGCAGTACTTC. Its protein is CASSPLPSAGYEQYF.

The chain uses TRBV11-3 and TRBJ2-2, with 7 bases matching TRBD1. The J segment lost 8 bases and the V segment lost 4 bases, leaving 13 bases of the junction unmatched. CDR3 length equals 16 residues. Germline lookup yields CDR1 SGHNT and CDR2 YENEEA. CDR3 nucleotides: TGTGCCAGCAGCTCACGGGGACAGTCCTCTCCGGGGGAGCTGTTTTTT. Encoded protein: CASSSRGQSSPGELFF.

The rearrangement uses TRBV29-1 and TRBJ2-1, with TRBD1 identical over 9 bases. The germline CDR1 and CDR2 sequences are SQVTM and ANQGSEA. This CDR3 has 18 amino acids. Trimming cost V 0 bases and J 4 bases; bases outside gene matches: 13. CDR3 residues: CSVEDSWTGAGSYNEQFF. The CDR3 nucleotides read TGCAGCGTTGAAGATTCTTGGACAGGGGCCGGTTCTTACAATGAGCAGTTCTTC.

With respect to this clone: At the DNA level, this CDR3 is encoded by other sequences in the same sample as well. J is TRBJ2-7 and V is TRBV19; TRBD1 is a possible D gene (7 bases). CDR1 and CDR2 from the germline V gene are LNHDA and SQIVND (reference sequence). This CDR3 spans 14 amino acids. Between the trimmed V and J ends, which lost 3 bases and 0 bases, there was a span of 9 bases. The CDR3 region has the DNA TGTGCCAGTAGTATCAGGGGGGACTCCTACGAGCAGTACTTC. This encodes CASSIRGDSYEQYF.

The J gene is TRBJ2-3, the V gene TRBV27, with 7 nucleotides matching TRBD2. Germline CDR1 is MNHEY and CDR2 is SMNVEV (reference sequence). V lost 6 bases and J lost 5; bases outside the gene matches: 8. CDR3 size: 14 residues. CDR3 DNA: TGTGCCAGCAGGGCGGGAGTAGTCATAGATACGCAGTATTTT. Translation: CASRAGVVIDTQYF.

The chain's CDR3 is CASSSLQTTEAFF. DNA for the CDR3: TGTGCCAGCAGTTCTTTACAGACGACTGAAGCTTTCTTT. The rearrangement uses TRBV6-5 and TRBJ1-1; D not resolved. The germline V and J ends were trimmed by 4 bases and 5 bases, with 11 bases remaining between them. CDR3 length: 13 amino acids. Germline V gene data show CDR1 as MNHEY and CDR2 as SVGAGI.

The chain joins TRBV14 to TRBJ2-1, with D hard to call. Per germline, CDR1 SGHDN and CDR2 FVKESK. The germline V and J ends were trimmed by 3 bases and 5 bases, with 8 bases remaining between them. The CDR3 consists of 13 residues. The CDR3 loop reads CASSQPEHNEQFF. CDR3 nucleotide sequence: TGTGCCAGCAGCCAGCCCGAGCACAATGAGCAGTTCTTC.

To note about this clone: A junction boundary mismatches the germline segment, possibly from a read error. The chain links TRBV11-2 to TRBJ2-7; D might be TRBD1 (7 bases). Per germline, CDR1 SGHAT and CDR2 FQNNGV. This CDR3 contains 14 residues. The CDR3 DNA is TGTGCCAGCAACTTAGCGGCAGGGGGCTACGAGCAGTACTTC. Translating it yields CASNLAAGGYEQYF. Together with reference TRBV11-2 and TRBJ2-7, the CDR3 gives the full variable domain: EAGVAQSPRYKIIEKRQSVAFWCNPISGHATLYWYQQILGQGPKLLIQFQNNGVVDDSQLPKDRFSAERLKGVDSTLKIQPAKLEDSAVYLCASNLAAGGYEQYFGPGTRLTVT.

Details on this clone: Other nucleotide sequences in the sample specify the same CDR3. The chain links TRBV5-1 to TRBJ2-7; D might be TRBD2 (7 bases). The CDR3 consists of 14 residues. The V end was cut by 2 bases, the J end by 1 base, with 10 bases between. Germline lookup yields CDR1 SGHRS and CDR2 YFSETQ. The CDR3 loop is CASSLRGASYEQYF. The CDR3 DNA reads TGCGCCAGCAGCTTACGGGGGGCTTCCTACGAGCAGTACTTC.

V gene TRBV14 combines with J gene TRBJ1-1; the D gene is possibly TRBD1 (6 bases). The CDR3 length is 15 residues. V lost 1 base, J lost 8 bases, and 17 bases lay in between. CDR1 and CDR2 (germline): SGHDN, FVKESK. Written as DNA, the CDR3 is TGTGCCAGCAGCCAAGTGCTTACAGGGTTACACGAAGCTTTCTTT. Translation gives CASSQVLTGLHEAFF.

The chain recombines TRBV20-1 with TRBJ2-1; TRBD2 might be the D (5 bases). The ends were cut back, 6 bases at V and 9 bases at J, with 12 bases in the middle. The CDR3 contains 11 residues. Germline CDR1 DFQATT, CDR2 SNEGSKA (reference sequence). CDR3 loop: CSATAGVEQFF. The CDR3 bases are TGCAGTGCCACCGCCGGGGTTGAGCAGTTCTTC.